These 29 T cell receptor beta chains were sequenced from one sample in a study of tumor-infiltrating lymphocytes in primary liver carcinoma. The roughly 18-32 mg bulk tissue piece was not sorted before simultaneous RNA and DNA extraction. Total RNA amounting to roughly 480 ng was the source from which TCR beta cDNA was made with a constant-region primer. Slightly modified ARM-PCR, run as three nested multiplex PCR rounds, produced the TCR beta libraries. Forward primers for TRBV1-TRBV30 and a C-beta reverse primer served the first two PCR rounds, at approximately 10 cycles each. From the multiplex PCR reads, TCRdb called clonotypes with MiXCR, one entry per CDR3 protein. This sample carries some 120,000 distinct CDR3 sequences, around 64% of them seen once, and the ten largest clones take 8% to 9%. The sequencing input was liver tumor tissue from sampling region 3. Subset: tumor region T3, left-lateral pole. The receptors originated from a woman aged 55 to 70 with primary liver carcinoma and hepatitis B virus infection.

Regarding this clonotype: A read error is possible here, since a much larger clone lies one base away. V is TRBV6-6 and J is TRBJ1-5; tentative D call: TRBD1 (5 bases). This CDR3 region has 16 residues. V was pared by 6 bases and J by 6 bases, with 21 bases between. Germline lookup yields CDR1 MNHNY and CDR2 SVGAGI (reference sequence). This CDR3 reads CASSLAVGVGRQPQHF. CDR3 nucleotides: TGTGCCAGCAGCCTCGCGGTGGGGGTGGGGCGTCAGCCCCAGCATTTT.

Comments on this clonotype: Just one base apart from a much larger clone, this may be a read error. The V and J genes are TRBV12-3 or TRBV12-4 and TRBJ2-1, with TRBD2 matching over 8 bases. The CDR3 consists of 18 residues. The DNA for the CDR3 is TGTGCCAGCAGTTTAGAGGCAGGGCCGAGACTAGCGTACAATGAGCAGTCCTTC. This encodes CASSLEAGPRLAYNEQSF.

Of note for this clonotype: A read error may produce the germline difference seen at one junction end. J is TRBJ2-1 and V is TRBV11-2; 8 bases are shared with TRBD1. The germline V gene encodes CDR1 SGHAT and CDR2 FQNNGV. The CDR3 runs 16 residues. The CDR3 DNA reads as TGTGTCAGCAGCGGAGGGGTCGGACAGGGCTTCAATGAGCGGTTCTTC. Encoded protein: CVSSGGVGQGFNERFF. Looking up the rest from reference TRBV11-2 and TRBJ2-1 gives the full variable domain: EAGVAQSPRYKIIEKRQSVAFWCNPISGHATLYWYQQILGQGPKLLIQFQNNGVVDDSQLPKDRFSAERLKGVDSTLKIQPAKLEDSAVYLCVSSGGVGQGFNERFFGPGTRLTVL.

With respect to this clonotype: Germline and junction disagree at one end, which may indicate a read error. The CDR3 spells CASNPRRDTEAFF. The CDR3 DNA is TGTGCCAGCAACCCGAGGAGGGACACTGAGGCTTTCTTT. The V call is TRBV11-2, the J call TRBJ1-1; D is possibly TRBD1 (6 bases). This CDR3 is built from 13 residues. Germline assignment: CDR1 SGHAT and CDR2 FQNNGV.

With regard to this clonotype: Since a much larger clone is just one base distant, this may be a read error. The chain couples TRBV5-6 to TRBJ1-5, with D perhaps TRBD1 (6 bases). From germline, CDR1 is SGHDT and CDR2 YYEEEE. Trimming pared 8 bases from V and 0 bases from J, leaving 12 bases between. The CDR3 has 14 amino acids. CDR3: CARSRGYSNQPQHF. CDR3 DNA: TGTGCCAGGAGCAGGGGTTATAGCAATCAGCCCCAGCATTTT.

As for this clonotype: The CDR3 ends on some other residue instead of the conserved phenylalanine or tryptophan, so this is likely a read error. The CDR3 spells CASSSGGTEAFI. In DNA form, the CDR3 reads TGTGCCAGCAGCTCAGGGGGCACTGAAGCTTTCATT. V gene TRBV11-2 combines with J gene TRBJ1-1, with 7 nucleotides matching TRBD1. This CDR3 is 12 amino acids long. J lost 4 bases, V lost 4 bases, and 0 bases had no gene match. Germline V gives CDR1 SGHAT, CDR2 FQNNGV.

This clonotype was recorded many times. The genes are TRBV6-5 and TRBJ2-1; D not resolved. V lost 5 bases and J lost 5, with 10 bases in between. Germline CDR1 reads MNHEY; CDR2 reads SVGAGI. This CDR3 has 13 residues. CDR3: CASSRRVDNEQFF. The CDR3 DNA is TGTGCCAGCAGTCGTAGGGTTGACAATGAGCAGTTCTTC.

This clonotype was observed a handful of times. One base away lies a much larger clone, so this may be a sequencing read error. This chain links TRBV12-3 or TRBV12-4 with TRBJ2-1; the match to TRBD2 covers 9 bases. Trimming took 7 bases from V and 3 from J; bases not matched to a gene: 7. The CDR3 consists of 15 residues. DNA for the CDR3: TGTGCCAGCAATACTGAGCGGGAGGACTACAATGAGCAGTTCTTC. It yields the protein CASNTEREDYNEQFF.

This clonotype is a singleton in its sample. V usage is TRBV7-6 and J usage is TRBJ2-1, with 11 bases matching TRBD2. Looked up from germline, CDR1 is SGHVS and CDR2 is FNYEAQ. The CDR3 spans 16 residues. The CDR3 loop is CANSRAGTSGDNEQFF. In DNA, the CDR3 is TGTGCTAATAGCCGTGCGGGGACTAGCGGTGACAATGAGCAGTTCTTC.

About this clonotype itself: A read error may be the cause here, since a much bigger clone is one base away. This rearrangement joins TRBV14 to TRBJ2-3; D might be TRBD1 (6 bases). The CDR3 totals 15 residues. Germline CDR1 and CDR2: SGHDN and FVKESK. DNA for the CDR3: TGTGCCAGCAGCCACAGGACAGATCTAGCAGAAACGCAGTATTTT. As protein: CASSHRTDLAETQYF.

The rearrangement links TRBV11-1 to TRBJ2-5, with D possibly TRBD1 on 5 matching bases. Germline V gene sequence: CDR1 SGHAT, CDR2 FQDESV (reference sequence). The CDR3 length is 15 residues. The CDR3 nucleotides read TGTGGCAGTAGCCCCATAGGGGCCCAGAAGTTAGACCAGTACTTC. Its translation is CGSSPIGAQKLDQYF.

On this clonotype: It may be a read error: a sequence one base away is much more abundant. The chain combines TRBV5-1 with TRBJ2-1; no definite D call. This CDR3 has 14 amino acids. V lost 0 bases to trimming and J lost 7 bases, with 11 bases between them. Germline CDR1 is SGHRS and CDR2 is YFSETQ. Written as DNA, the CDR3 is TGCGCCAGCAGCTTGGACGCCCTCAAGAATGAGCAGTTCTTC. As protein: CASSLDALKNEQFF.

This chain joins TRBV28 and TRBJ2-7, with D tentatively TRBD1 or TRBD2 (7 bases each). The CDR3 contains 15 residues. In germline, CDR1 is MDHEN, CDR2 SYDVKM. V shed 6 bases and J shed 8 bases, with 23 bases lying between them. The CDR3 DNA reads TGTGCCAGCAGCCCCGGGCAGGGGGGGCGAGGCAAGCAGTACTTC. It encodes CASSPGQGGRGKQYF. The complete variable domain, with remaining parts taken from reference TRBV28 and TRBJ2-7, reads DVKVTQSSRYLVKRTGEKVFLECVQDMDHENMFWYRQDPGLGLRLIYFSYDVKMKEKGDIPEGYSVSREKKERFSLILESASTNQTSMYLCASSPGQGGRGKQYFGPGTRLTVT.

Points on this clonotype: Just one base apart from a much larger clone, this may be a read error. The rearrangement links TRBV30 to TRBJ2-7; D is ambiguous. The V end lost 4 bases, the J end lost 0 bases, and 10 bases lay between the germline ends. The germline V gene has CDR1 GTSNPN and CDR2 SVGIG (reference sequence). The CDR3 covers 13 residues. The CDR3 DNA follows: TGTGCCTGGACCCGCCGAAACTCCTACGAGCAGTACTTC. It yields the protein CAWTRRNSYEQYF. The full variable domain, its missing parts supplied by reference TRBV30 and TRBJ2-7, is SQTIHQWPATLVQPVGSPLSLECTVEGTSNPNLYWYRQAAGRGLQLLFYSVGIGQISSEVPQNLSASRPQDRQFILSSKKLLLSDSGFYLCAWTRRNSYEQYFGPGTRLTVT.

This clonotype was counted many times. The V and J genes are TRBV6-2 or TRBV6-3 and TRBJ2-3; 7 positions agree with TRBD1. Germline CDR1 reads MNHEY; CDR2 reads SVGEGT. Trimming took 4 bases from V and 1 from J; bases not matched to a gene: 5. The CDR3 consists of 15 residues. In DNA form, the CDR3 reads TGTGCCAGCAGTTCCGAGGGGGCGGGCACAGATACGCAGTATTTT. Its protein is CASSSEGAGTDTQYF.

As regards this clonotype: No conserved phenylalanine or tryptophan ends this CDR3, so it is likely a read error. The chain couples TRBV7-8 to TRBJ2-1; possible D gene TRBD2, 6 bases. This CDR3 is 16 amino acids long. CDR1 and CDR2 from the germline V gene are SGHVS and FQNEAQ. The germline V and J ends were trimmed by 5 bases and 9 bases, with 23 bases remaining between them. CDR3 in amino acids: CASSPSASVSLTEQFS. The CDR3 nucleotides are TGTGCCAGCAGCCCTAGTGCTAGCGTATCCTTGACTGAGCAGTTCTCC.

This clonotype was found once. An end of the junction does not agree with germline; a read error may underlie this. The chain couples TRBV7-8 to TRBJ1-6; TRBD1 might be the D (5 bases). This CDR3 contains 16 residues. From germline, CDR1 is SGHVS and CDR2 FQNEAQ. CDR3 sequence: CASSLGQGSYNSLLHF. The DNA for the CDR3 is TGTGCCAGCAGCTTAGGGCAGGGCTCCTATAATTCACTCCTCCACTTT.

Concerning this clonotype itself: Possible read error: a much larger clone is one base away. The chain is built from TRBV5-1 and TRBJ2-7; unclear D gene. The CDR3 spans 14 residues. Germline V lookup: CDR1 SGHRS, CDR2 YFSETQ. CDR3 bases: TGCGGCAGCAGCTTATACGGCAGCTCCTACGAGCAGTACTTC. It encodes CGSSLYGSSYEQYF.

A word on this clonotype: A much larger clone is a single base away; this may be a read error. CDR3 amino acids: CASSSLEGADTQYF. CDR3 coding DNA: TGCGCCAGCAGCTCCCTTGAGGGGGCGGATACGCAGTATTTT. The V and J genes are TRBV5-1 and TRBJ2-3; 7 nucleotides align to TRBD1. CDR3 length: 14 amino acids. Germline V gene data show CDR1 as SGHRS and CDR2 as YFSETQ. After removal of 3 bases from V and 6 bases from J, the junction contained 7 bases not matched to a gene.

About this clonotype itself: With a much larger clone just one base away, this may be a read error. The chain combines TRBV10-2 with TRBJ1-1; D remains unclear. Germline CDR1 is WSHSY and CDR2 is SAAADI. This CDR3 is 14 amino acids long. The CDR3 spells CTSRERQTNTEAFF. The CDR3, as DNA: TGCACCAGCAGAGAGCGTCAGACGAACACTGAAGCTTTCTTT.

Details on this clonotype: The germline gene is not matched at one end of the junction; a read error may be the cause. The CDR3 is CTSSRKTSGTGELFF. The DNA for the CDR3 is TGTACCAGCAGCCGCAAGACTAGCGGAACTGGGGAGCTGTTTTTT. The rearrangement links TRBV11-2 to TRBJ2-2, with 9 positions matching TRBD2. In germline, CDR1 is SGHAT, CDR2 FQNNGV. The CDR3 covers 15 residues. The full variable domain, rest sourced from reference TRBV11-2 and TRBJ2-2, is EAGVAQSPRYKIIEKRQSVAFWCNPISGHATLYWYQQILGQGPKLLIQFQNNGVVDDSQLPKDRFSAERLKGVDSTLKIQPAKLEDSAVYLCTSSRKTSGTGELFFGEGSRLTVL.

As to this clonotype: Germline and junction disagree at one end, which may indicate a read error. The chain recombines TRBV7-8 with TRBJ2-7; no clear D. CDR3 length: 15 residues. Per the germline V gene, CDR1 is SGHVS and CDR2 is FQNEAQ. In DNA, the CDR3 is TGTGCCAGCAACCTCAGAACCGTGACGAATTACGAGCAGCACTTC. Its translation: CASNLRTVTNYEQHF.

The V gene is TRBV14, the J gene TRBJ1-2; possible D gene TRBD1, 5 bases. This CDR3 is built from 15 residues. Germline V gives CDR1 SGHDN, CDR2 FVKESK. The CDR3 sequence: CVISLPGTLTHGYTF. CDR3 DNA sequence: TGTGTCATCAGCCTTCCCGGGACGCTGACCCATGGCTACACCTTC. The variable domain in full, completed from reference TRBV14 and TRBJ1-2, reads EAGVTQFPSHSVIEKGQTVTLRCDPISGHDNLYWYRRVMGKEIKFLLHFVKESKQDESGMPNNRFLAERTGGTYSTLKVQPAELEDSGVYFCVISLPGTLTHGYTFGSGTRLTVV.

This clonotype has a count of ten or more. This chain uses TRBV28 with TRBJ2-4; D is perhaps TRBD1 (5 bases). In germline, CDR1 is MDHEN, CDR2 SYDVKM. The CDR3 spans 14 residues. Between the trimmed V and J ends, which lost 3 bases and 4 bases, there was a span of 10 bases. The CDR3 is CASSFSRQKNIQYF. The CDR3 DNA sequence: TGTGCCAGCAGTTTCTCAAGACAGAAAAACATTCAGTACTTC.

The CDR3 DNA reads TGTGCCAGCAGCCTCTACCAGGGGGCAGGGGAGCAGTACTTC. It encodes CASSLYQGAGEQYF. The chain employs TRBV11-2 and TRBJ2-7, with TRBD1 matching over 8 bases. The CDR3 is 14 residues long. The V and J ends lost 5 bases and 7 bases, in that order; junction bases with no gene match: 10. Germline V lookup: CDR1 SGHAT, CDR2 FQNNGV.

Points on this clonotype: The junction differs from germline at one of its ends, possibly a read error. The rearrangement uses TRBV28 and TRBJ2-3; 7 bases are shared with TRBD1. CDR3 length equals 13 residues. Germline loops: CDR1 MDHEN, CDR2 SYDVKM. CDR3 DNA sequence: TGTACCAGTAGACTCCAGGGGGCAGATACGCAGTATTTT. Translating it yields CTSRLQGADTQYF.

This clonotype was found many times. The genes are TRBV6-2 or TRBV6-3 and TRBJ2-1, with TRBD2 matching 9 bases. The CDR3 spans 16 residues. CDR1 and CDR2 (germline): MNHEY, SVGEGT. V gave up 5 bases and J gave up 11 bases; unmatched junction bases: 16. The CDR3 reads CASSRIGTSQVVKQFF. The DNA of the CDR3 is TGTGCCAGCAGTCGAATCGGGACTAGCCAAGTGGTAAAGCAGTTCTTC.

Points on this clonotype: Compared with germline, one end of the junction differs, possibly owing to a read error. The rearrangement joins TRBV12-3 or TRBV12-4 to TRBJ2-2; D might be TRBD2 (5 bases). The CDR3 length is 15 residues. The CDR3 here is CASSSSGRGTEELFF. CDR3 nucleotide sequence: TGTGCCAGCAGTTCGAGTGGGAGAGGCACCGAGGAGCTGTTTTTT.

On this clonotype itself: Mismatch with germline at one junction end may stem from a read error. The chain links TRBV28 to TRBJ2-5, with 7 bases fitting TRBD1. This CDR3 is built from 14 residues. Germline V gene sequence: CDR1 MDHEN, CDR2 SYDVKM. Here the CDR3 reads CASSLLTGIKTKYF. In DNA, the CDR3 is TGTGCCAGCAGCCTCTTGACAGGGATAAAGACCAAGTACTTC.